This TCR beta chain emerged from a study of blood T cells in healthy people across ages. CDR3 length: 18 residues. J was trimmed by 1 base and V by 5 bases; bases with no gene match: 8. Primed by a sample-barcoded 5' primer and a J-beta primer mix, a second PCR proceeded for 7 to 11 cycles. From the 5' RACE reads, TCRdb called clonotypes with MiXCR, one entry per CDR3 protein. The sample has some 550,000 distinct CDR3 sequences, more than 45% seen once; the top ten hold roughly 24%. Donor samples were obtained from healthy Caucasian individuals from Russia, aged about 6 to 100. Extractions gave at least 5.5 micrograms of total RNA per sample.

V usage is TRBV12-3 or TRBV12-4 and J usage is TRBJ2-6, with TRBD2 matching 10 bases. The receptor's source is an older man in good health. The sequencing input was blood. CDR3 in amino acids: CASSPTSGIGSGANVLTF. CDR3 bases: TGTGCCAGCAGTCCAACTAGCGGGATCGGATCTGGGGCCAACGTCCTGACTTTC.